This T cell receptor (beta chain) was recorded in a study of molecular identifiers for immune sequencing clone quantification. Sorting defined naive CD8 T cells as CD8+CD4-CCR7+CD45RA+. The CDR3 sequence is 15 residues long. V was cut by 3 bases and J by 1 base, with 12 bases left in between. The germline V gene has CDR1 DFQATT and CDR2 SNEGSKA (reference sequence). This clonotype was observed at least ten times. Antigen unknown. TCRdb itself ran the PCR reads through MiXCR, one entry per CDR3 protein. This table has some 580,000 distinct CDR3 sequences, 25% appearing once. Overall study findings and caveats: In CMV-specific effectors, clones above 20 copies held over 97% of molecules; naive, under 1%.

The chain employs TRBV20-1 and TRBJ2-2, with a weak D call TRBD2 (6 bases). Sequencing used naive CD8+ T cells from blood, with Jurkat cell RNA spiked in. Subset reported: FACS-sorted CD8+CD4-CCR7+CD45RA+ naive T cells. The TCR was taken from a human donor in good health. Some libraries in this study had Jurkat cell RNA spiked in. As DNA, the CDR3 is TGCAGTGCTAGGGACCTAGCGAAGAACACCGGGGAGCTGTTTTTT. Protein sequence: CSARDLAKNTGELFF.